The following is a TCR beta chain sequence with its context. Authors' data handling: Quantification of nucleated cells was approximated via reference gene primer amplification. TCRdb's table, derived via immunoSEQ multiplex PCR, lists solely in-frame clones and lacks some. V, J and clone size derive from that table, while D and trimming were established from the DNA sequence. The table lists about 170,000 clones, 70% to 90% of them singletons. V lost 1 base, J lost 8 bases, and 8 bases lay in between. There are 12 residues in the CDR3. In germline, CDR1 is LGHNA, CDR2 YSLEER. The sample originates from a study of blood T cell repertoires in COVID-19. Across the whole study: Acute and convalescent COVID-19 specimens originated in the United States, Italy and Spain. Sample material is recorded as cDNA or gDNA derived from T cells, B-cell-depleted T cells, or PBMCs.

V gene TRBV4-3 combines with J gene TRBJ1-2, with a weak D call TRBD1 (5 bases). The clonotype comes from a man aged 40-50 years who had recovered from COVID-19. The sample was peripheral blood. CDR3 sequence (DNA): TGCGCCAGCAGCCAAGGGGGGGACGGCTACACCTTC. As protein: CASSQGGDGYTF.